This TCR beta chain originates from a study of Graves' ophthalmopathy and Graves' hyperthyroidism. If patients had other autoimmune diseases, uncontrolled infections, pregnancy or lactation, they were excluded. The germline V gene encodes CDR1 SGHAT and CDR2 FQDESV (reference sequence). CDR3 length: 14 residues. J gave up 2 bases and V 6 bases, and 6 bases lay outside the gene matches. RNA transcripts were the template, and TCR beta CDR3 regions were amplified from them. RT-PCR was first run with HTBI primers, then multiplex PCR in a second round. TCRdb recomputed calls from the multiplex PCR reads with MiXCR, one row per CDR3 protein. The sample lists some 1.1 million distinct CDR3 sequences, 36% seen once, with 8.5% to 14% in the top ten.

The receptor's source is an adult man with Graves' hyperthyroidism. The chain couples TRBV11-1 to TRBJ2-5, with 7 positions matching TRBD1. Sequencing was carried out using peripheral blood or thyroid tissue (not recorded which). The DNA of the CDR3 is TGTGCCAGCAGGTCTGGGACAGAACAAGAGACCCAGTACTTC. Translated, it gives CASRSGTEQETQYF.